This is a list of T cell receptor beta chains from one sample in a study of shared clonotypes between healthy human individuals. TCRdb's copy holds only in-frame clones and misses some; the assay was immunoSEQ multiplex PCR. The sample has approximately 2,000,000 clones, about nine tenths seen once; the top ten hold 0.37%. Sequenced input: naive CD4+ T cells from PBMCs. The receptor source for this set is a man between 18 and 35 years old in good health. Some clones in this sample may be carry-over from other donors' samples. Each CDR3 is given with its conserved first and last residue. Fields, in order: J gene, clone size, V gene, D gene, CDR3 protein, CDR3 DNA. A D gene is named only where the DNA matches it firmly. For some rows the clone size is stated as once, few or many, or as a class when expanded; others skip it.

j_call: TRBJ1-1
clone_size: NA
v_call: TRBV30
d_call: NA
cdr3_aa: CAWSSLGTEAFF
cdr3_nt: TGTGCCTGGAGTTCCTTAGGAACTGAAGCTTTCTTT

j_call: TRBJ2-2
clone_size: NA
v_call: TRBV4-1
d_call: TRBD2
cdr3_aa: CASSQAASGSFRELFF
cdr3_nt: TGCGCCAGCAGCCAAGCGGCTAGCGGGAGTTTCCGGGAGCTGTTTTTT

j_call: TRBJ2-1
clone_size: NA
v_call: TRBV7-9
d_call: TRBD1
cdr3_aa: CASSSRQGPGNEQFF
cdr3_nt: TGTGCCAGCAGCTCAAGACAGGGCCCAGGGAATGAGCAGTTCTTC

j_call: TRBJ1-6
clone_size: NA
v_call: TRBV28
d_call: NA
cdr3_aa: CASSSRQVLSPLHF
cdr3_nt: TGTGCCAGCAGTTCGCGACAGGTTCTTTCACCCCTCCACTTT

j_call: TRBJ2-7
clone_size: NA
v_call: TRBV2
d_call: TRBD2
cdr3_aa: CASRPDSGGTYEQYF
cdr3_nt: TGTGCCAGCAGACCTGACTCGGGGGGGACCTACGAGCAGTACTTC

j_call: TRBJ2-1
clone_size: NA
v_call: TRBV2
d_call: NA
cdr3_aa: CASRSGSYNEQFF
cdr3_nt: TGTGCCAGCAGAAGTGGTTCTTACAATGAGCAGTTCTTC

j_call: TRBJ1-2
clone_size: NA
v_call: TRBV19
d_call: NA
cdr3_aa: CASSTSQGWPYTF
cdr3_nt: TGTGCCAGTAGTACTTCACAGGGTTGGCCCTACACCTTC

j_call: TRBJ2-7
clone_size: NA
v_call: TRBV10-3
d_call: NA
cdr3_aa: CAIREGPLYEQYF
cdr3_nt: TGTGCCATCCGGGAAGGACCACTCTACGAGCAGTACTTC

j_call: TRBJ2-7
clone_size: NA
v_call: TRBV5-1
d_call: NA
cdr3_aa: CASSLGGGTLVSYEQYF
cdr3_nt: TGCGCCAGCAGCTTGGGGGGCGGGACGCTGGTCTCCTACGAGCAGTACTTC

j_call: TRBJ1-1
clone_size: NA
v_call: TRBV5-6
d_call: NA
cdr3_aa: CASTPGGVTEAFF
cdr3_nt: TGTGCCAGCACCCCAGGAGGGGTCACTGAAGCTTTCTTT

j_call: TRBJ1-1
clone_size: once
v_call: TRBV18
d_call: TRBD1
cdr3_aa: CASSPRTGQGNTEAFF
cdr3_nt: TGTGCCAGCTCACCAAGGACAGGGCAGGGGAACACTGAAGCTTTCTTT

j_call: TRBJ2-7
clone_size: NA
v_call: TRBV6-5
d_call: NA
cdr3_aa: CASSAAPLNAHEQYF
cdr3_nt: TGTGCCAGCTCAGCAGCACCCCTAAATGCCCACGAGCAGTACTTC

j_call: TRBJ2-3
clone_size: NA
v_call: TRBV5-1
d_call: TRBD2
cdr3_aa: CASSSSASGRAEDTQYF
cdr3_nt: TGCGCCAGCAGCTCCTCGGCTAGCGGGAGGGCCGAAGATACGCAGTATTTT

j_call: TRBJ1-2
clone_size: NA
v_call: TRBV28
d_call: NA
cdr3_aa: CASSLRGVLYGYTF
cdr3_nt: TGTGCCAGCAGTCTTCGGGGAGTTCTCTATGGCTACACCTTC

j_call: TRBJ2-7
clone_size: once
v_call: TRBV18
d_call: TRBD1
cdr3_aa: CASSPGQGATYEQYF
cdr3_nt: TGTGCCAGCTCACCAGGACAGGGGGCAACCTACGAGCAGTACTTC

j_call: TRBJ2-7
clone_size: NA
v_call: TRBV7-8
d_call: TRBD2
cdr3_aa: CASSLYRLAGLYEQYF
cdr3_nt: TGTGCCAGCAGCTTATACCGACTAGCGGGGCTCTACGAGCAGTACTTC

j_call: TRBJ1-2
clone_size: NA
v_call: TRBV4-1
d_call: NA
cdr3_aa: CASNKNRDSGQNYGYTF
cdr3_nt: TGCGCCAGCAACAAAAACCGGGACTCGGGCCAAAACTATGGCTACACCTTC

j_call: TRBJ2-7
clone_size: NA
v_call: TRBV7-3
d_call: NA
cdr3_aa: CASSLFPGENYEQYF
cdr3_nt: TGTGCCAGCAGCTTATTTCCGGGAGAAAACTACGAGCAGTACTTC

j_call: TRBJ2-5
clone_size: NA
v_call: TRBV6-1
d_call: NA
cdr3_aa: CASSRGQLPLETQYF
cdr3_nt: TGTGCCAGCAGCCGAGGACAGCTACCTCTTGAGACCCAGTACTTC

j_call: TRBJ2-7
clone_size: NA
v_call: TRBV13
d_call: TRBD1
cdr3_aa: CASSPGRDRGYWEQYF
cdr3_nt: TGTGCCAGCAGCCCAGGGCGGGACAGGGGATATTGGGAGCAGTACTTC

j_call: TRBJ1-1
clone_size: NA
v_call: TRBV6-5
d_call: NA
cdr3_aa: CASSYSRQGSTEAFF
cdr3_nt: TGTGCCAGCAGTTACTCAAGGCAGGGGAGTACCGAAGCTTTCTTT

j_call: TRBJ2-5
clone_size: NA
v_call: TRBV6-7
d_call: NA
cdr3_aa: CASETQYF
cdr3_nt: TGTGCCAGCGAGACCCAGTACTTC

j_call: TRBJ2-3
clone_size: NA
v_call: TRBV7-2
d_call: TRBD2
cdr3_aa: CASSPIAGGLTDTQYF
cdr3_nt: TGTGCCAGCAGCCCCATAGCGGGAGGGTTGACAGATACGCAGTATTTT

j_call: TRBJ2-3
clone_size: once
v_call: TRBV5-1
d_call: NA
cdr3_aa: CASSSQDQVADTQYF
cdr3_nt: TGCGCCAGCAGTTCACAAGACCAAGTGGCAGATACGCAGTATTTT

j_call: TRBJ2-5
clone_size: NA
v_call: TRBV28
d_call: TRBD2
cdr3_aa: CASRRRGGGETQYF
cdr3_nt: TGTGCCAGCAGGCGGCGTGGGGGGGGAGAGACCCAGTACTTC

j_call: TRBJ2-7
clone_size: NA
v_call: TRBV6-1
d_call: NA
cdr3_aa: CASSEISSYEQYF
cdr3_nt: TGTGCCAGCAGTGAAATCTCCTCCTACGAGCAGTACTTC

j_call: TRBJ1-5
clone_size: NA
v_call: TRBV5-4
d_call: NA
cdr3_aa: CASSLWDQPQHF
cdr3_nt: TGTGCCAGCAGCTTGTGGGATCAGCCCCAGCATTTT

j_call: TRBJ2-7
clone_size: NA
v_call: TRBV27
d_call: NA
cdr3_aa: CASSQRDNSYEQYF
cdr3_nt: TGTGCCAGCAGTCAACGGGACAACTCCTACGAGCAGTACTTC

j_call: TRBJ2-3
clone_size: NA
v_call: TRBV14
d_call: NA
cdr3_aa: CASSQVGAQFTDTQYF
cdr3_nt: TGTGCCAGCAGCCAAGTTGGTGCCCAATTCACAGATACGCAGTATTTT

j_call: TRBJ1-5
clone_size: NA
v_call: TRBV30
d_call: NA
cdr3_aa: CAWTPKTSYSNQPQHF
cdr3_nt: TGTGCCTGGACACCGAAAACCTCTTATAGCAATCAGCCCCAGCATTTT

j_call: TRBJ2-5
clone_size: NA
v_call: TRBV2
d_call: TRBD1
cdr3_aa: CASSRDRDQEKEYF
cdr3_nt: TGTGCCAGCAGTCGCGACAGGGATCAAGAAAAGGAGTACTTC

j_call: TRBJ2-1
clone_size: NA
v_call: TRBV5-4
d_call: TRBD1
cdr3_aa: CASRINRDRAYNEQFF
cdr3_nt: TGTGCCAGCCGCATTAACCGGGACAGGGCCTACAATGAGCAGTTCTTC

j_call: TRBJ2-7
clone_size: once
v_call: TRBV11-2
d_call: TRBD2
cdr3_aa: CASSLGLAVGEQYF
cdr3_nt: TGTGCCAGCAGCTTAGGACTAGCGGTTGGGGAGCAGTACTTC

j_call: TRBJ1-2
clone_size: NA
v_call: TRBV19
d_call: NA
cdr3_aa: CAPEKGRRIGGYTF
cdr3_nt: TGTGCCCCCGAAAAGGGGCGCAGGATTGGGGGCTACACCTTC

j_call: TRBJ2-7
clone_size: once
v_call: TRBV5-5
d_call: NA
cdr3_aa: CASSREAGTYEQYF
cdr3_nt: TGTGCCAGCAGCAGAGAGGCAGGAACCTACGAGCAGTACTTC

j_call: TRBJ2-7
clone_size: NA
v_call: TRBV4-2
d_call: TRBD2
cdr3_aa: CASASRGGEEVEQYF
cdr3_nt: TGTGCCAGCGCCTCTCGGGGAGGGGAGGAAGTTGAGCAGTACTTC

j_call: TRBJ2-7
clone_size: NA
v_call: TRBV6-5
d_call: NA
cdr3_aa: CASSSPGLSYEQYF
cdr3_nt: TGTGCCAGCAGTTCCCCGGGACTTTCCTACGAGCAGTACTTC

j_call: TRBJ1-4
clone_size: NA
v_call: TRBV7-2
d_call: TRBD1
cdr3_aa: CASSSGGRHEKLFF
cdr3_nt: TGTGCCAGCAGCTCAGGGGGACGGCACGAAAAACTGTTTTTT

j_call: TRBJ1-5
clone_size: NA
v_call: TRBV2
d_call: TRBD1
cdr3_aa: CASAGTGYSNQPQHF
cdr3_nt: TGTGCCAGCGCCGGGACAGGCTATAGCAATCAGCCCCAGCATTTT

j_call: TRBJ2-7
clone_size: NA
v_call: TRBV6-5
d_call: TRBD1
cdr3_aa: CASSGGQGNEQYF
cdr3_nt: TGTGCCAGCAGTGGGGGACAGGGTAACGAGCAGTACTTC

j_call: TRBJ2-7
clone_size: NA
v_call: TRBV6-1
d_call: NA
cdr3_aa: CASASAALTYEQYF
cdr3_nt: TGTGCCAGCGCATCTGCGGCTTTAACCTACGAGCAGTACTTC

j_call: TRBJ2-6
clone_size: NA
v_call: TRBV5-1
d_call: NA
cdr3_aa: CASRAEVGSGANVLTF
cdr3_nt: TGCGCCAGCAGGGCTGAGGTAGGATCTGGGGCCAACGTCCTGACTTTC

j_call: TRBJ1-1
clone_size: NA
v_call: TRBV10-1
d_call: TRBD1
cdr3_aa: CASSGDRRNTEAFF
cdr3_nt: TGCGCCAGCAGTGGGGACAGACGGAACACTGAAGCTTTCTTT

j_call: TRBJ2-5
clone_size: NA
v_call: TRBV7-7
d_call: TRBD1
cdr3_aa: CASSWGRDRVQETQYF
cdr3_nt: TGTGCCAGCAGCTGGGGCCGGGACAGGGTCCAAGAGACCCAGTACTTC

j_call: TRBJ1-2
clone_size: NA
v_call: TRBV6-5
d_call: TRBD1
cdr3_aa: CASSYSLGQDYGYTF
cdr3_nt: TGTGCCAGCAGTTACTCTTTGGGACAGGATTATGGCTACACCTTC

j_call: TRBJ1-5
clone_size: NA
v_call: TRBV28
d_call: NA
cdr3_aa: CASGGADQPQHF
cdr3_nt: TGTGCCAGCGGGGGCGCGGATCAGCCCCAGCATTTT

j_call: TRBJ2-5
clone_size: NA
v_call: TRBV21-1
d_call: NA
cdr3_aa: CASSKRVMAEENF
cdr3_nt: TGTGCCAGCAGCAAACGGGTTATGGCAGAGGAGAACTTC

j_call: TRBJ2-3
clone_size: NA
v_call: TRBV19
d_call: TRBD1
cdr3_aa: CASKPDRATDTQYF
cdr3_nt: TGTGCCAGTAAACCGGACAGGGCCACAGATACGCAGTATTTT

j_call: TRBJ1-5
clone_size: NA
v_call: TRBV29-1
d_call: TRBD1
cdr3_aa: CSVAQGGNQPQHF
cdr3_nt: TGCAGCGTTGCCCAGGGGGGCAATCAGCCCCAGCATTTT

j_call: TRBJ1-5
clone_size: NA
v_call: TRBV19
d_call: NA
cdr3_aa: CASSRGGSFVSQPQHF
cdr3_nt: TGTGCCAGTAGTAGGGGGGGGTCCTTTGTGAGTCAGCCCCAGCATTTT

j_call: TRBJ1-5
clone_size: NA
v_call: TRBV6-5
d_call: NA
cdr3_aa: CAAQTAGQPQHF
cdr3_nt: TGTGCCGCGCAAACCGCAGGTCAGCCCCAGCATTTT

j_call: TRBJ1-1
clone_size: NA
v_call: TRBV5-1
d_call: NA
cdr3_aa: CASSHGTLPLPNTEAFF
cdr3_nt: TGCGCCAGCAGCCACGGGACACTCCCGCTCCCGAACACTGAAGCTTTCTTT

j_call: TRBJ1-1
clone_size: few
v_call: TRBV28
d_call: NA
cdr3_aa: CASREVPDTEAFF
cdr3_nt: TGTGCCAGCAGGGAGGTCCCGGACACTGAAGCTTTCTTT

j_call: TRBJ2-1
clone_size: NA
v_call: TRBV7-6
d_call: TRBD2
cdr3_aa: CASSLALAGPSSSYNEQFF
cdr3_nt: TGTGCCAGCAGCTTAGCTCTAGCGGGACCGTCGAGCTCCTACAATGAGCAGTTCTTC

j_call: TRBJ1-3
clone_size: NA
v_call: TRBV19
d_call: TRBD1
cdr3_aa: CASDAPGQGDTIYF
cdr3_nt: TGTGCCAGCGACGCTCCGGGACAGGGAGACACCATATATTTT

j_call: TRBJ1-1
clone_size: NA
v_call: TRBV13
d_call: NA
cdr3_aa: CASSPRGGRNTEAFF
cdr3_nt: TGTGCCAGCAGCCCCCGGGGGGGAAGGAACACTGAAGCTTTCTTT

j_call: TRBJ2-1
clone_size: NA
v_call: TRBV9
d_call: TRBD2
cdr3_aa: CASSALSGRVPNEQFF
cdr3_nt: TGTGCCAGCAGCGCGCTTAGCGGGAGAGTCCCGAATGAGCAGTTCTTC

j_call: TRBJ1-3
clone_size: NA
v_call: TRBV14
d_call: TRBD1
cdr3_aa: CASSHPGGVGNTIYF
cdr3_nt: TGTGCCAGCAGCCACCCAGGGGGCGTTGGAAACACCATATATTTT

j_call: TRBJ2-7
clone_size: NA
v_call: TRBV5-4
d_call: NA
cdr3_aa: CASSLERTEQYF
cdr3_nt: TGTGCCAGCAGCTTGGAACGGACCGAGCAGTACTTC